The 3 T cell receptor beta chains below come from one sample, sequenced in a study of blood T cell repertoires in COVID-19 (dated by TCRdb to 2018 to 2021). Receptors were amplified or captured by the immunoSEQ multiplex PCR assay. TCRdb carries this immuneACCESS record with in-frame sequences only. Its versions omit some clonotypes, under half of them owing to an unresolved V gene in the studies checked, with the rest unexplained. A total of about 240,000 clones appear in this sample, 87% of them only once. Approximately 2.8% of the sample comes from the top ten. Input material: PBMCs or T cells enriched from blood (not recorded which). The origin of the receptors is a woman in her thirties with acute COVID-19.

V is TRBV4-1 and J is TRBJ1-1; D possibly corresponds to TRBD1 (5 bases). V shed 6 bases and J shed 0 bases, with 11 bases lying between them. Germline CDR1 is MGHRA and CDR2 is YSYEKL. The CDR3 is 14 residues long. CDR3 sequence reads: CASSSQAMNTEAFF. For the CDR3, the DNA is TGCGCCAGCAGTTCACAGGCTATGAACACTGAAGCTTTCTTT.

The chain uses TRBV19 and TRBJ1-4; a weak D match, TRBD1 (6 bases). Germline assignment: CDR1 LNHDA and CDR2 SQIVND (reference sequence). The CDR3 spans 14 residues. V lost 4 bases to trimming and J lost 6 bases, with 12 bases between them. CDR3 sequence: CASSSRDNYEKLFF. CDR3 coding DNA: TGTGCCAGTAGTAGTCGGGACAACTATGAAAAACTGTTTTTT. The full variable domain, completed using reference TRBV19 and TRBJ1-4, is DGGITQSPKYLFRKEGQNVTLSCEQNLNHDAMYWYRQDPGQGLRLIYYSQIVNDFQKGDIAEGYSVSREKKESFPLTVTSAQKNPTAFYLCASSSRDNYEKLFFGSGTQLSVL.

V is TRBV10-2 and J is TRBJ1-2; weak D call: TRBD1 (5 bases). The germline gives CDR1 WSHSY, CDR2 SAAADI. V lost 3 bases and J lost 6, with 17 bases in between. This CDR3 has 15 residues. CDR3 nucleotides: TGCGCCAGCAGTGAACTTTCCAGGGTTTACAATGGCTACACCTTC. Its translation: CASSELSRVYNGYTF.